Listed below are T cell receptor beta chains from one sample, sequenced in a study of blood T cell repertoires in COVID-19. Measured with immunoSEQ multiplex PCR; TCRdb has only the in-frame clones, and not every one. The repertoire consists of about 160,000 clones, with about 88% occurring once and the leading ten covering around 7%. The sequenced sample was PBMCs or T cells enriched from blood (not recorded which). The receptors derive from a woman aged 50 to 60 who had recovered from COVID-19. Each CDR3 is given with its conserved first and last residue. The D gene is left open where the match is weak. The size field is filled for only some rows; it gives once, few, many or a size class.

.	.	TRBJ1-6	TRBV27	CASDRSSYNSPLHF	TGTGCCAGCGACAGGAGCTCCTATAATTCACCCCTCCACTTT
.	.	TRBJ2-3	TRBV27	CASSSWMVGGGRTDTQYF	TGTGCCAGCAGTTCCTGGATGGTTGGGGGAGGACGCACAGATACGCAGTATTTT
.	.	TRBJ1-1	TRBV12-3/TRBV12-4	CASSFTGNTEAFF	TGTGCCAGCAGTTTTACCGGGAACACTGAAGCTTTCTTT
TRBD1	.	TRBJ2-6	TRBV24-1	CATSERDRGVSGANVLTF	TGTGCCACCAGTGAAAGGGACAGGGGCGTCTCTGGGGCCAACGTCCTGACTTTC
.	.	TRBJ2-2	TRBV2	CASSPRSTGELFF	TGTGCCAGCAGTCCCCGGAGTACCGGGGAGCTGTTTTTT
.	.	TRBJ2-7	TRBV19	CASSIDLRDSEQYF	TGTGCCAGTAGTATAGATCTCAGGGATTCCGAGCAGTACTTC
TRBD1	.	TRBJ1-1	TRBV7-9	CASSPDRGLWSTEAFF	TGTGCCAGCAGCCCAGACAGGGGACTCTGGAGCACTGAAGCTTTCTTT
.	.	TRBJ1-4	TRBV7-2	CASSPRLQGREKLFF	TGTGCCAGCAGCCCCCGATTACAGGGCCGGGAAAAACTGTTTTTT
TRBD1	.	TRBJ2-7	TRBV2	CASSSRQGVEQYF	TGTGCCAGCTCCTCGCGACAGGGCGTCGAGCAGTACTTC
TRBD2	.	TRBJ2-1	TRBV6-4	CASSVGLAGSNEQFF	TGTGCCAGCAGTGTGGGACTAGCGGGGAGTAATGAGCAGTTCTTC
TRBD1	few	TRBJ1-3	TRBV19	CASRRFREGAKLLPGNTIYF	TGTGCCAGTAGACGCTTTAGAGAGGGGGCAAAGCTTCTTCCTGGAAACACCATATATTTT
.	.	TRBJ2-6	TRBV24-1	CATSDPSSGANVLTF	TGTGCCACCAGTGATCCTAGCTCTGGGGCCAACGTCCTGACTTTC
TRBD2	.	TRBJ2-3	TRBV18	CASSPRVAGERDTQYF	TGTGCCAGCTCACCACGGGTTGCGGGAGAGCGAGATACGCAGTATTTT
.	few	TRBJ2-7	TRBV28	CASSLRGGEQYF	TGTGCCAGCAGTCTCAGGGGTGGGGAGCAGTACTTC
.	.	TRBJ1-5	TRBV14	CASSPTGHGNQPQHF	TGTGCCAGCAGTCCCACAGGACATGGCAATCAGCCCCAGCATTTT
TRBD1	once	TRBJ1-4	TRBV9	CASSVDTGGDEKLFF	TGTGCCAGCAGCGTAGATACAGGGGGGGATGAAAAACTGTTTTTT
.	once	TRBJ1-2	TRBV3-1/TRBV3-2	CASSQEPRNYGYTF	TGTGCCAGCAGCCAAGAGCCCAGGAACTATGGCTACACCTTC
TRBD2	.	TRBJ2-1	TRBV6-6	CASSWLAAEYNEQFF	TGTGCCAGCAGTTGGCTAGCGGCTGAATACAATGAGCAGTTCTTC
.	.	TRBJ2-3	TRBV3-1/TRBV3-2	CASSQLGTDTQYF	TGTGCCAGCAGCCAACTCGGGACAGATACGCAGTATTTT
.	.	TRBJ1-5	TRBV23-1	CASSPSLLRAMSNQPQHF	TGCGCCAGCAGTCCGAGCTTATTGAGAGCCATGAGCAATCAGCCCCAGCATTTT
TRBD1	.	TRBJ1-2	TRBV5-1	CASSLAAGTVYGYTF	TGCGCCAGCAGCTTGGCCGCTGGGACAGTCTATGGCTACACCTTC
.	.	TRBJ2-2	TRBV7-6	CASSSLNTGELFF	TGTGCCAGCAGCTCCCTAAACACCGGGGAGCTGTTTTTT
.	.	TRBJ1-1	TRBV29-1	CSVEARRDTEAFF	TGCAGCGTTGAAGCCCGGAGGGACACTGAAGCTTTCTTT
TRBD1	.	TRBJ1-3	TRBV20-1	CSASQGASGNTIYF	TGCAGTGCTAGTCAGGGGGCCTCTGGAAACACCATATATTTT
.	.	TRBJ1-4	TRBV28	CASSHNEKLFF	TGTGCCAGCAGCCATAATGAAAAACTGTTTTTT
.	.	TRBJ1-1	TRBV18	CASSPPSPGQNTEAFF	TGTGCCAGCTCACCACCTAGTCCAGGACAGAACACTGAAGCTTTCTTT
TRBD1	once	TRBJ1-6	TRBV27	CASSLEGQNSPLHF	TGTGCCAGCAGTTTAGAGGGACAGAATTCACCCCTCCACTTT
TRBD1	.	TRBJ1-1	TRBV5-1	CASTLTGYTEAFF	TGCGCCAGCACATTGACAGGGTACACTGAAGCTTTCTTT
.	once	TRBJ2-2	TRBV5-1	CASRPSGTGELFF	TGCGCCAGCCGCCCCTCGGGCACCGGGGAGCTGTTTTTT
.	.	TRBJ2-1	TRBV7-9	CASSPPQFSGYNEQFF	TGTGCCAGCAGCCCCCCCCAGTTTAGCGGATACAATGAGCAGTTCTTC
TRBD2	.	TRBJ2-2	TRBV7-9	CASSPRRGADTGELFF	TGTGCCAGCAGTCCTAGGCGGGGGGCCGACACCGGGGAGCTGTTTTTT
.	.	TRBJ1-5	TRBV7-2	CASTLIGVGQPQHF	TGTGCCAGCACCCTTATAGGGGTCGGTCAGCCCCAGCATTTT
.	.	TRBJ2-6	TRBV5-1	CASSLQTGNSGANVLTF	TGCGCCAGCAGCCTCCAGACAGGCAACTCTGGGGCCAACGTCCTGACTTTC
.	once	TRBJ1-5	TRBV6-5	CATNPRGGPNQPQHF	TGTGCCACCAACCCCAGAGGGGGACCCAATCAGCCCCAGCATTTT
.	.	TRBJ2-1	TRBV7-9	CASSFASSYNEQFF	TGTGCCAGCAGCTTTGCGAGCTCCTACAATGAGCAGTTCTTC
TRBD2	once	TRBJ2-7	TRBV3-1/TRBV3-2	CASSQDLGGSTYEQYF	TGTGCCAGCAGCCAAGATCTGGGCGGGAGTACTTACGAGCAGTACTTC
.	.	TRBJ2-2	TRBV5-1	CASSDRQELLGELFF	TGCGCCAGCAGCGACCGACAGGAACTCCTTGGGGAGCTGTTTTTT
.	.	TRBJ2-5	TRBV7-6	CASSLGGLTQETQYF	TGTGCCAGCAGCTTAGGGGGACTGACACAAGAGACCCAGTACTTC
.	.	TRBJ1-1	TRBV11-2	CASSPTRQFTEAFF	TGTGCCAGCAGCCCCACCCGACAGTTCACTGAAGCTTTCTTT
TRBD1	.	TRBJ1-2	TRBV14	CASSRMTGVGGYTF	TGTGCCAGCAGCCGGATGACAGGGGTGGGTGGCTACACCTTC
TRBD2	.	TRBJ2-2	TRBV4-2	CASSLANNGELFF	TGTGCCAGTTCACTAGCGAACAACGGGGAGCTGTTTTTT
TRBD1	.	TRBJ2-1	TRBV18	CASSPPTGGLDNEQFF	TGTGCCAGCTCACCACCAACAGGGGGCCTGGACAATGAGCAGTTCTTC
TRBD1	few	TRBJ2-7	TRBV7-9	CASSIDRDRWYEQYF	TGTGCCAGCAGCATCGACCGGGACAGGTGGTACGAGCAGTACTTC
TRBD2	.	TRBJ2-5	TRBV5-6	CASSLDGGRGETQYF	TGTGCCAGCAGCTTGGATGGGGGGAGGGGAGAGACCCAGTACTTC
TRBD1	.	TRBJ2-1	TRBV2	CASSLGQGALNEQFF	TGTGCCAGCAGTCTCGGACAGGGGGCTCTCAATGAGCAGTTCTTC
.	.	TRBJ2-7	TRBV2	CASSGQGYEQYF	TGTGCCAGCAGTGGCCAGGGCTACGAGCAGTACTTC
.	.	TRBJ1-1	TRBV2	CASRSSSAGPTEAFF	TGTGCCAGCAGATCCTCGTCTGCAGGGCCCACTGAAGCTTTCTTT
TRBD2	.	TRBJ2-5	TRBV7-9	CASSLVSGPMMAQYF	TGTGCCAGCAGCTTAGTTAGCGGGCCAATGATGGCCCAGTACTTC
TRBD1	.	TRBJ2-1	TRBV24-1	CATSDSGTGMTEQFF	TGTGCCACCAGTGATTCTGGGACAGGGATGACTGAGCAGTTCTTC
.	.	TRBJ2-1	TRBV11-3	CASSSGQTYNEQFF	TGTGCCAGCAGCTCGGGACAAACCTACAATGAGCAGTTCTTC
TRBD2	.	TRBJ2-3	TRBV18	CASSPLQRETDTQYF	TGTGCCAGCTCACCACTCCAGCGGGAGACAGATACGCAGTATTTT
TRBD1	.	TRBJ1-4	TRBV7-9	CASSFLGTGPNEKLFF	TGTGCCAGCAGTTTTTTGGGGACAGGGCCTAATGAAAAACTGTTTTTT
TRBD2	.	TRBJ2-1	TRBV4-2	CASSQDLGLADLYNEQFF	TGTGCCAGCAGCCAAGATTTAGGACTAGCTGACCTCTACAATGAGCAGTTCTTC
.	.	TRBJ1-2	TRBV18	CASSQEDNYGYTF	TGTGCCAGCTCGCAGGAGGATAACTATGGCTACACCTTC
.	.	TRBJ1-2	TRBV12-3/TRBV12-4	CASSPQGNLGYTF	TGTGCCAGCAGTCCACAGGGTAATCTTGGCTACACCTTC
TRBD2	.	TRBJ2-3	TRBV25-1	CASGTSGRTGDTQYF	TGTGCCAGCGGGACTAGCGGGAGGACCGGGGATACGCAGTATTTT
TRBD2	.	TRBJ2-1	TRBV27	CASSLVSGGSYNEQFF	TGTGCCAGCAGTTTGGTGTCGGGGGGAAGTTACAATGAGCAGTTCTTC